A single sample is the source of the 19 T cell receptor beta chains below, sequenced in a study of vaccination and CD4 T cells after COVID-19. Described treatment: approximately nine-day PBMC culture with coronavirus spike peptide pools or control peptides (ViraFEST assay). Their cognate antigens are unknown. Cultured CD4+ T cell DNA was sequenced using the Oncomine TCR Beta short-read assay. MiXCR, applied by TCRdb to the PCR reads, yields one record per CDR3 protein. The table has about 19,000 distinct CDR3 sequences, 40% to 60% seen once. The sample consisted of CD4+ T cells from blood, cultured in vitro, taken before SARS-CoV-2 vaccination. These receptors were obtained from a human donor who had recovered from COVID-19.

CDR3 loop: CSARDSAGTSGTLGTGELFF. The CDR3 coding sequence is TGCAGTGCTAGAGATTCTGCCGGGACTAGCGGAACCCTTGGCACCGGGGAGCTGTTTTTT. V is TRBV20-1 and J is TRBJ2-2; the match to TRBD2 covers 11 bases. From germline, CDR1 is DFQATT and CDR2 SNEGSKA (reference sequence). The CDR3 loop spans 20 amino acids. V was clipped by 0 bases and J by 4 bases; unmatched bases: 16.

The genes are TRBV18 and TRBJ2-1, with 10 bases aligning to TRBD2. The CDR3 has 18 amino acids. The V and J ends lost 5 bases and 4 bases, in that order; junction bases with no gene match: 14. CDR1 is KGHSH, CDR2 LQKENI, per germline. CDR3 sequence: CASSALDPGLAEYNEQFF. CDR3 in DNA: TGTGCCAGCTCAGCTCTCGACCCCGGACTAGCGGAATACAATGAGCAGTTCTTC.

The chain joins TRBV20-1 to TRBJ2-5; unclear D gene. CDR3 size: 11 residues. Germline V CDR1 and CDR2: DFQATT, SNEGSKA (reference sequence). V was shortened by 4 bases and J by 5 bases, with 8 bases between the two germline ends. The CDR3 DNA follows: TGCAGTGCTAAACCGAGGGAGACCCAGTACTTC. Its protein product is CSAKPRETQYF.

CDR3 region: CASSLFPPGQGASGYTF. CDR3 DNA: TGTGCCAGCAGCTTATTCCCCCCGGGACAGGGGGCTTCTGGCTACACCTTC. This chain links TRBV7-6 with TRBJ1-2, with 12 nucleotides matching TRBD1. The CDR3 is 17 residues long. V was clipped by 2 bases and J by 7 bases; unmatched bases: 11. CDR1 SGHVS and CDR2 FNYEAQ come from the germline V gene.

The chain employs TRBV6-1 and TRBJ2-1; the D is unclear. V lost 4 bases, J lost 9 bases, and 19 bases lay in between. The CDR3 has 15 amino acids. The V gene's germline CDR1 is MNHNS and CDR2 SASEGT. The CDR3 DNA sequence: TGTGCCAGCAGTGGGAGTAGCCGCCTGAGGAGTGAGCAGTTCTTC. It translates to CASSGSSRLRSEQFF.

The chain links TRBV19 to TRBJ2-5, with 9 bases identical to TRBD2. This CDR3 contains 15 residues. V was clipped by 2 bases and J by 5 bases; unmatched bases: 6. Germline V gene lookup returns CDR1 LNHDA and CDR2 SQIVND (reference sequence). The CDR3 reads CASSIRLADGETQYF. CDR3 bases: TGTGCCAGTAGTATAAGACTAGCGGACGGGGAGACCCAGTACTTC. Together with reference TRBV19 and TRBJ2-5, the CDR3 gives the full variable domain: DGGITQSPKYLFRKEGQNVTLSCEQNLNHDAMYWYRQDPGQGLRLIYYSQIVNDFQKGDIAEGYSVSREKKESFPLTVTSAQKNPTAFYLCASSIRLADGETQYFGPGTRLLVL.

This clonotype was seen only once. The rearrangement links TRBV10-3 to TRBJ1-1, with D possibly being TRBD1 (5 bases). This CDR3 spans 13 amino acids. Germline loops: CDR1 ENHRY, CDR2 SYGVKD. Trimming pared 7 bases from V and 1 base from J, leaving 10 bases between. Here the CDR3 DNA reads TGTGCCATCACCCTTGACAGGAACACTGAAGCTTTCTTT. Its translation: CAITLDRNTEAFF.

This clonotype was seen only a few times. V and J are TRBV7-8 and TRBJ2-7; D not resolved. Germline V gene sequence: CDR1 SGHVS, CDR2 FQNEAQ. The germline V and J ends were trimmed by 5 bases and 3 bases, with 5 bases remaining between them. The CDR3 is made up of 11 amino acids. The CDR3 nucleotides read TGTGCCAGCAGCAAAAACTACGAGCAGTACTTC. Its protein is CASSKNYEQYF.

This clonotype was recorded only once. The CDR3 protein is CAGGNTGELFF. The CDR3 DNA reads TGTGCCGGTGGGAACACCGGGGAGCTGTTTTTT. The chain couples TRBV6-2 or TRBV6-3 to TRBJ2-2; no clear D. Germline CDR1 is MNHEY and CDR2 is SVGEGT. The CDR3 covers 11 residues. The V end lost 11 bases, the J end lost 1 base, and 5 bases lay between the germline ends.

The J gene is TRBJ1-6, the V gene TRBV6-5; D not certain. The V and J ends lost 0 bases and 14 bases respectively, with 23 bases between them. CDR3 size: 17 residues. In germline, CDR1 is MNHEY, CDR2 SVGAGI. CDR3 in amino acids: CASSYSARASLNWALHF. The CDR3 DNA reads TGTGCCAGCAGTTACTCAGCCCGGGCCTCGTTAAATTGGGCCCTCCACTTT.

CDR3 bases: TGTGCCAGCACCGCGGAGGGTGGGACCGGGGAGCTGTTTTTT. Translation gives CASTAEGGTGELFF. V is TRBV7-3 and J is TRBJ2-2; tentatively, D is TRBD2 (6 bases). CDR3 size: 14 residues. The V gene's germline CDR1 is SGHTA and CDR2 FQGTGA. V gave up 7 bases and J gave up 5 bases, with 14 bases separating them.

The rearrangement uses TRBV6-2 or TRBV6-3 and TRBJ2-4; D gene unclear. CDR1 and CDR2 (germline): MNHEY, SVGEGT. V lost 5 bases and J lost 0, with 11 bases in between. This CDR3 has 15 amino acids. The CDR3 coding sequence is TGTGCCAGCAGTCGAATCACCGAAGCCAAAAACATTCAGTACTTC. Its translation: CASSRITEAKNIQYF.

The sample holds a few counts of this clonotype. The chain combines TRBV27 with TRBJ2-3, with D possibly being TRBD2 (5 bases). V lost 2 bases and J lost 8, with 11 bases in between. The CDR3 runs 13 residues. CDR1 and CDR2 from the germline V gene are MNHEY and SMNVEV (reference sequence). This CDR3 is CASSLDPRGTQYF. The CDR3 DNA reads as TGTGCCAGCAGTTTAGACCCACGGGGTACGCAGTATTTT.

The sample holds one count of this clonotype. V gene TRBV20-1 combines with J gene TRBJ2-7, with 7 nucleotides matching TRBD1. The length of the CDR3 is 12 residues. The junction had 7 bases not matched to a gene; V was cut back by 7 bases and J by 4 bases. CDR1 is DFQATT and CDR2 is SNEGSKA in the germline V gene (reference sequence). This CDR3 is CSVMDRLYEQYF. The CDR3 region has the DNA TGCAGTGTTATGGACAGGTTATACGAGCAGTACTTC.

This clonotype was observed a handful of times. This chain joins TRBV6-4 and TRBJ2-3; 11 nucleotides align to TRBD2. The CDR3 runs 15 residues. CDR1 is MRHNA, CDR2 SNTAGT, per germline. V lost 5 bases to trimming and J lost 0 bases; unmatched junction nucleotides: 1. The DNA of the CDR3 is TGTGCCAGCAGTCGGACTAGCGGGAGCACAGATACGCAGTATTTT. Residues: CASSRTSGSTDTQYF.

The table lists this clonotype with a count of one. This sequence joins TRBV28 and TRBJ1-1; D unclear. The V gene's germline CDR1 is MDHEN and CDR2 SYDVKM. V was clipped by 3 bases and J by 1 base, with 6 bases between them. The CDR3 runs 13 residues. CDR3 coding DNA: TGTGCCAGCAGTTTGGACGGGAACACTGAAGCTTTCTTT. Protein product: CASSLDGNTEAFF.

This clonotype was seen only a few times. The chain recombines TRBV12-3 or TRBV12-4 with TRBJ1-2, with unresolved D. V dropped 2 bases and J dropped 5 bases, with 9 bases sitting between them. The CDR3 has 13 residues. The CDR3 is CASSLRRQYGYTF. Here the CDR3 DNA reads TGTGCCAGCAGTTTACGACGCCAGTATGGCTACACCTTC.

V is TRBV19 and J is TRBJ1-5, with D maybe TRBD1 (5 bases). The CDR3 runs 14 residues. With 8 bases removed from V and 0 bases from J, the gap between germline ends came to 11 bases. Germline CDR1 and CDR2: LNHDA and SQIVND (reference sequence). CDR3 in amino acids: CASSTGHSNQPQHF. The CDR3, as DNA: TGTGCCAGTTCTACGGGGCATAGCAATCAGCCCCAGCATTTT.

The chain is built from TRBV19 and TRBJ1-2, with D perhaps matching TRBD1 (5 bases). CDR1 and CDR2 (germline): LNHDA, SQIVND (reference sequence). Trimming shortened V by 6 bases and J by 7 bases, and 15 bases separated the two germline ends. CDR3 size: 13 residues. As DNA, the CDR3 is TGTGCCAGTAGGGGGTACAGGATAATTGGCTACACCTTC. Its translation is CASRGYRIIGYTF.